This T cell receptor beta chain was recovered during a study of T cell clusters in autoimmune cytopenias. Study as a whole: The median distinct TRB clonotype count was under 3,000 per sample, from a median roughly 52,000 reads.

TRB was amplified by touch-down multiplex PCR, primer pools A and B combined. TCRdb reanalyzed the multiplex PCR reads, giving one entry per CDR3 protein sequence and no DNA. The sample totals fewer than 3,500 distinct CDR3 sequences; its top ten clones hold over 15%. CDR1 and CDR2 from the germline V gene are SGHAT and FQDESV (reference sequence). The CDR3 spans 16 residues. Roughly 40,000 genome equivalents of blood DNA were amplified for TRB. This clonotype is labeled medium-sized based on frequency. Its antigen is currently unknown. Broader study findings: TRB repertoire shifts in secondary cytopenia and chronic lymphocytic leukemia mostly reflected lymphoma, not autoimmunity. Healthy donors had roughly 2.9-fold more exclusive TRB clusters than active autoimmune hepatitis patients. Primary autoimmune cytopenia patients seemingly lacked the physiological T cell clusters found in healthy donors.

The chain uses TRBV11-1 and TRBJ2-7; without DNA, the TCRdb call of TRBD1 cannot be checked. Sequences were obtained from peripheral blood. The sequence derives from a human donor with an autoimmune cytopenia, with autoimmune hepatitis or in good health (not recorded which). CDR3 residues: CASSSHSGQGPYEQYF.